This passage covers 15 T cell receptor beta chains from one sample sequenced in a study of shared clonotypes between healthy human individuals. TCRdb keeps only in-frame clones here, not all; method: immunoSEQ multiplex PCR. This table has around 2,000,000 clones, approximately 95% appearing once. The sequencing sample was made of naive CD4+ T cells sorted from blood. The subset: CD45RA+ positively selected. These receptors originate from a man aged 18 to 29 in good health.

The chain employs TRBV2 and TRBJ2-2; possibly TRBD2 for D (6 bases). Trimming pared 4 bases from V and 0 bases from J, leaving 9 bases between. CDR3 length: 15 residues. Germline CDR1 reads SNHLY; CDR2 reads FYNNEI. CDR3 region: CASSVVAANTGELFF. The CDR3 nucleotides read TGTGCCAGCAGTGTGGTAGCGGCGAACACCGGGGAGCTGTTTTTT. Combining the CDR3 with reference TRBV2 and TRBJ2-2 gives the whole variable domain EPEVTQTPSHQVTQMGQEVILRCVPISNHLYFYWYRQILGQKVEFLVSFYNNEISEKSEIFDDQFSVERPDGSNFTLKIRSTKLEDSAMYFCASSVVAANTGELFFGEGSRLTVL.

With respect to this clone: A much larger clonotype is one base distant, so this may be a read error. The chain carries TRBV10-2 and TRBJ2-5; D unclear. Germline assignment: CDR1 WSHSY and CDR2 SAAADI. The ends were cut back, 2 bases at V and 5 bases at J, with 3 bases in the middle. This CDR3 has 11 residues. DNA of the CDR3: TGCGCCAGCAGTGAGGTGGAGACCCAGTACTTC. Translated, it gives CASSEVETQYF.

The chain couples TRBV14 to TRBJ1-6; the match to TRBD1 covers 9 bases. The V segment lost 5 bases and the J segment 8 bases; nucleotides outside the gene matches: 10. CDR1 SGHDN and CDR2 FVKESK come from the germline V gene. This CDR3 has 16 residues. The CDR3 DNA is TGTGCCAGCAGCTTTGGACAGGGGTTCGTAGATTCACCCCTCCACTTT. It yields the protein CASSFGQGFVDSPLHF.

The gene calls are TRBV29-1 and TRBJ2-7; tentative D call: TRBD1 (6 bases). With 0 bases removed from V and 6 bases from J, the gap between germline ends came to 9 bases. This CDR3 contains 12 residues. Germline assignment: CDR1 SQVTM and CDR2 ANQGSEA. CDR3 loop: CSVEDHRAEQYF. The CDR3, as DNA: TGCAGCGTTGAAGATCACAGGGCCGAGCAGTACTTC.

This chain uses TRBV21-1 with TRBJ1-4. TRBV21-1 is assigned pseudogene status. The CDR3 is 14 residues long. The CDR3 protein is CASSGTERHEKLFF. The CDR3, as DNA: TGTGCCAGCAGCGGGACGGAGAGGCATGAAAAACTGTTTTTT.

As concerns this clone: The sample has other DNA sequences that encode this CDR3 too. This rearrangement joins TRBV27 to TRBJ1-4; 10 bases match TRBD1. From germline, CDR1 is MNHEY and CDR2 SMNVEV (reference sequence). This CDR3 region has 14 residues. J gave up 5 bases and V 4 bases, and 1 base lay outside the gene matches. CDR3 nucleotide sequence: TGTGCCAGCAGTTCGACAGGGGGCAATGAAAAACTGTTTTTT. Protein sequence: CASSSTGGNEKLFF.

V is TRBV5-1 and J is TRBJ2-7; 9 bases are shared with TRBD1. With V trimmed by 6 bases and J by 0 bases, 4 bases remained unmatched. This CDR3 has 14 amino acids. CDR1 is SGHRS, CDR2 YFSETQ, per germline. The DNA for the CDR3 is TGCGCCAGCACCGTGACAGGGGGCTCCTACGAGCAGTACTTC. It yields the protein CASTVTGGSYEQYF.

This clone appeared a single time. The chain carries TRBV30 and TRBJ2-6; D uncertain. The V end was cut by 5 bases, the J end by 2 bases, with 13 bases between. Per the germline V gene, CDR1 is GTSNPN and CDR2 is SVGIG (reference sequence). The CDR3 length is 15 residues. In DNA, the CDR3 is TGTGCCTGGGCTTATTATTCACCTGGGGCCAACGTCCTGACTTTC. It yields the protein CAWAYYSPGANVLTF. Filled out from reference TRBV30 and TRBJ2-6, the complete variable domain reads SQTIHQWPATLVQPVGSPLSLECTVEGTSNPNLYWYRQAAGRGLQLLFYSVGIGQISSEVPQNLSASRPQDRQFILSSKKLLLSDSGFYLCAWAYYSPGANVLTFGAGSRLTVL.

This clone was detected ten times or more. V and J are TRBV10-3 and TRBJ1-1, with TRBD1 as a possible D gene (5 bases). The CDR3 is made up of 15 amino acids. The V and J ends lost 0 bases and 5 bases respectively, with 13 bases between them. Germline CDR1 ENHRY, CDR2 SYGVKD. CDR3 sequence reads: CAISESSGHGTEAFF. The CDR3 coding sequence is TGTGCCATCAGTGAGTCGAGTGGACACGGGACTGAAGCTTTCTTT.

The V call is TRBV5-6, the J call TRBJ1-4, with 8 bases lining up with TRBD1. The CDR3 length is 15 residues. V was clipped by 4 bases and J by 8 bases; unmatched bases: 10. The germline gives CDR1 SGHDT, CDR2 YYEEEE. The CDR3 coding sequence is TGTGCCAGCAGCGCCTCAGGGGGCAGAGAGGAAAAACTGTTTTTT. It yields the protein CASSASGGREEKLFF.

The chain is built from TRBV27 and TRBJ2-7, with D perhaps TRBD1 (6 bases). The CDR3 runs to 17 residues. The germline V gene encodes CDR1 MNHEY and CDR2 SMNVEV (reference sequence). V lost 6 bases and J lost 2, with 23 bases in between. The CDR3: CASSTYRTASPTYEQYF. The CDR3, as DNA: TGTGCCAGCAGCACATATCGGACAGCGTCGCCAACCTACGAGCAGTACTTC.

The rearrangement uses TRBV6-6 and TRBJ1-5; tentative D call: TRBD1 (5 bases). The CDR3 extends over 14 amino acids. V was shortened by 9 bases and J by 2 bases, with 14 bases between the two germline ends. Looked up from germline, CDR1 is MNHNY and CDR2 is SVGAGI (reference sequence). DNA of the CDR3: TGTGCCAGTGCGCCGGGGCAGGGCAATCAGCCCCAGCATTTT. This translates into CASAPGQGNQPQHF.

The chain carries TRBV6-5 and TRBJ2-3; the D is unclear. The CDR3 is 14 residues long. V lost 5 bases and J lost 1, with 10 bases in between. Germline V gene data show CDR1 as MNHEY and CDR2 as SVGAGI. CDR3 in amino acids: CASSRSGGTDTQYF. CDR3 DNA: TGTGCCAGCAGTCGGAGTGGCGGCACAGATACGCAGTATTTT.

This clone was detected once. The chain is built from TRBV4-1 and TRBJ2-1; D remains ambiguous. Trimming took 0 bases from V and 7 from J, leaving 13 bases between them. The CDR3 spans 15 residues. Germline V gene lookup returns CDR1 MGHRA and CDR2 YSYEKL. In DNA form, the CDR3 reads TGCGCCAGCAGCCAAGATTGGCCCCTGCCGAATGAGCAGTTCTTC. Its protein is CASSQDWPLPNEQFF.

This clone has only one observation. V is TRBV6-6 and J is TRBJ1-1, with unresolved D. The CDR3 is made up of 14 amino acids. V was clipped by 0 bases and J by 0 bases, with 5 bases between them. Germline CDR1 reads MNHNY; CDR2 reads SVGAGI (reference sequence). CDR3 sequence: CASSYSAVNTEAFF. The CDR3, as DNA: TGTGCCAGCAGTTACTCAGCAGTGAACACTGAAGCTTTCTTT.